This TCR beta chain was sequenced in a study of response to subunit inactivated influenza vaccine (dated 2018 in TCRdb). In the study overall: To follow how T cells responded to a trivalent subunit inactivated influenza vaccine, the researchers relied on deep quantitative profiling of the T cell receptor repertoire. General findings and caveats noted by the study authors: The authors suggested that each seasonal influenza vaccination may recruit only a limited number of new T cells.

The library was obtained by RT-PCR. The sequencer listed for this sample is Illumina HiSeq 2500. The public reads were quality trimmed at Q25 with fastp and then assembled into clones with MiXCR by TCRdb, keeping productive beta chains. A single entry per CDR3 protein holds the most common genes and DNA from its merged rows. In all, the sample holds some 160,000 distinct CDR3 sequences, and 9.5% to 13% of those were seen once. The top ten clonotypes cover around 11% of the sample. This clonotype was counted at least ten times. Its antigen target is currently unknown. Base-call qualities are not available, and no considerably larger clone is one nucleotide away. Read against the paper, the sample's time point label means: 40 to 45 days after influenza vaccine administration. The sequenced sample was non-naive T cells sorted from PBMCs, obtained 45 days after vaccination. Reading the label with the study, this specimen's cell subset or site is: memory T cell fraction. The TCR originated in a man aged 45-65 years who received an inactivated influenza vaccine. Donor details come from another sample of the same person, matched by shared clones.

This receptor carries the CDR3 CASSESKLYLPTGELFF. In nucleotides, the sequence is TGCGCCAGCAGTGAGTCGAAATTATATCTGCCAACCGGGGAGCTGTTTTTT. This receptor chain uses TRBV10-2 and TRBJ2-2; the D segment cannot be called with confidence. Reading the germline V gene gives CDR1 WSHSY and CDR2 SAAADI. V is clipped by 0 bases and J by 5 bases, and the sequence between their germline boundaries is 16 bases long. Inclusive of the bounding cysteine and phenylalanine, the CDR3 is 17 residues long. Just the 51-base CDR3 DNA is kept, in frame starting at base 1.